This TCR beta chain was captured by sequencing in a study of T cells in narcolepsy. About the study: Enrolled donors included narcolepsy type 1 or type 2 patients and healthy controls. Study findings and constraints: Healthy controls reportedly lacked the autoreactive clonotypes serially found in patients' blood. HCRT-specific and TRIB2-specific autoreactive clonotypes appeared among same-patient CSF and blood CD4+ clonotypes.

As regards this clone: Antigen unknown.

TCRdb keeps only in-frame clones here, not all; method: immunoSEQ multiplex PCR. The data show tens of thousands of clones, around 86% seen once. Germline V gives CDR1 SGHTS, CDR2 YDEGEE. The V gene lost 0 bases and the J gene lost 2 bases, with 10 bases spanning the gap. The CDR3 length is 15 residues. What was sequenced was CD45RA- memory CD4+ T cells from PBMCs. The TCR originated in a human donor with narcolepsy. The V and J genes are TRBV5-8 and TRBJ2-3; D gene unclear. CDR3 nucleotides: TGTGCCAGCAGCTTGGTTTCGAGGACCACAGATACGCAGTATTTT. Its protein is CASSLVSRTTDTQYF.